Shown below are 9 T cell receptor beta chains from a single sample sequenced in a study of Tregs in tolerant kidney transplant recipients (dated by TCRdb to between 2018 and 2020). Library creation used the immunoSEQ multiplex PCR assay. The table comes from immuneACCESS by way of TCRdb, which keeps in-frame sequences with V and J called. Part of the clones is missing from these tables; in studies checked, under half for an unresolved V gene and the rest for unknown reasons. Present in this sample are some 70,000 clones, roughly 92% of which were seen just once. Approximately 9.9% of the sample rests with the top ten. The sample's time point label, in plain terms: blood sample drawn before combined kidney and bone marrow transplant. Here the sequenced sample was CD8+ T cells from blood, taken before the transplant. These receptors were taken from a human donor who received a combined kidney and bone marrow transplant.

This clone occurred a few times. The chain couples TRBV7-9 to TRBJ2-1, with D perhaps matching TRBD1 (5 bases). Between the trimmed V and J ends, which lost 5 bases and 3 bases, there was a span of 14 bases. This CDR3 has 15 amino acids. CDR1 is SEHNR and CDR2 is FQNEAQ in the germline V gene (reference sequence). This CDR3 is CASSDTGVLYNEQFF. In DNA, the CDR3 is TGTGCCAGCAGCGATACAGGAGTACTCTACAATGAGCAGTTCTTC.

J is TRBJ2-7 and V is TRBV5-6; 13 bases fit TRBD2. Trimming took 4 bases from V and 10 from J; bases not matched to a gene: 8. The V gene's germline CDR1 is SGHDT and CDR2 YYEEEE. This CDR3 region has 14 residues. Written as DNA, the CDR3 is TGTGCCAGCAGCAACGGACTAGCGGGAGTCGAACAGTACTTC. Residues: CASSNGLAGVEQYF. Complete variable domain (other parts from reference TRBV5-6 and TRBJ2-7): DAGVTQSPTHLIKTRGQQVTLRCSPKSGHDTVSWYQQALGQGPQFIFQYYEEEERQRGNFPDRFSGHQFPNYSSELNVNALLLGDSALYLCASSNGLAGVEQYFGPGTRLTVT.

The rearrangement joins TRBV6-1 to TRBJ2-3, with a possible D match to TRBD2 (6 bases). The length of the CDR3 is 14 residues. CDR1 and CDR2 (germline): MNHNS, SASEGT. Trimming took 6 bases from V and 2 from J, leaving 12 bases between them. The CDR3 is CASRTGTLTDTQYF. CDR3 DNA: TGTGCCAGCAGAACCGGGACTCTCACAGATACGCAGTATTTT.

Notes on this clone: A junction boundary mismatches the germline segment, possibly from a read error. The same CDR3 is also encoded by other DNA sequences in this sample. This rearrangement joins TRBV27 to TRBJ1-6; weak D call: TRBD1 (5 bases). This CDR3 has 16 residues. Germline assignment: CDR1 MNHEY and CDR2 SMNVEV (reference sequence). In DNA form, the CDR3 reads TGTGCCAGCAGTATCAGGGTCCACTCCTATAATTCCCCCCTCCACTTT. It encodes CASSIRVHSYNSPLHF.

The rearrangement joins TRBV7-9 to TRBJ2-2; TRBD1 might be the D (6 bases). The CDR3 extends over 16 amino acids. The V end lost 2 bases, the J end lost 5 bases, and 15 bases lay between the germline ends. CDR1 is SEHNR, CDR2 FQNEAQ, per germline (reference sequence). The CDR3 DNA reads as TGTGCCAGCAGCTTACATTCAGGGGAAGTAACCGGGGAGCTGTTTTTT. The encoded protein is CASSLHSGEVTGELFF.

The chain employs TRBV5-1 and TRBJ1-1; the D gene is possibly TRBD1 (6 bases). The CDR3 loop spans 15 amino acids. V lost 7 bases and J 0 bases, leaving 16 bases between the germline ends. Germline CDR1 and CDR2: SGHRS and YFSETQ. CDR3 DNA: TGCGCCAGCGTGGCGGGGGCAGGGGTGAACACTGAAGCTTTCTTT. Translation gives CASVAGAGVNTEAFF.

The rearrangement joins TRBV7-2 to TRBJ2-7; 7 bases fit TRBD2. The V gene end was trimmed by 5 bases and the J gene end by 4 bases; junction bases not matched to a gene: 20. The CDR3 contains 18 residues. CDR1 SGHTA and CDR2 FQGNSA come from the germline V gene. CDR3 DNA sequence: TGTGCCAGCAGCCCAAGACGCCCCGGGACTACGGAATTGTACGAGCAGTACTTC. Translation: CASSPRRPGTTELYEQYF.

This sequence joins TRBV11-3 and TRBJ2-7, with TRBD2 as a possible D gene (6 bases). The germline gives CDR1 SGHNT, CDR2 YENEEA. Trimming pared 4 bases from V and 4 bases from J, leaving 20 bases between. This CDR3 contains 16 residues. CDR3 sequence: CASSSLYTLALYEQYF. The CDR3 nucleotides are TGTGCCAGCAGCTCGCTATACACACTAGCTTTGTACGAGCAGTACTTC.

This rearrangement joins TRBV7-8 to TRBJ1-2, with 8 positions matching TRBD1. V lost 5 bases, J lost 2 bases, and 7 bases stayed unmatched. This CDR3 is built from 15 residues. The germline V gene encodes CDR1 SGHVS and CDR2 FQNEAQ. CDR3 in DNA: TGTGCCAGCAGCCCAGACAGGGGCCGAAACTATGGCTACACCTTC. This sequence encodes CASSPDRGRNYGYTF.